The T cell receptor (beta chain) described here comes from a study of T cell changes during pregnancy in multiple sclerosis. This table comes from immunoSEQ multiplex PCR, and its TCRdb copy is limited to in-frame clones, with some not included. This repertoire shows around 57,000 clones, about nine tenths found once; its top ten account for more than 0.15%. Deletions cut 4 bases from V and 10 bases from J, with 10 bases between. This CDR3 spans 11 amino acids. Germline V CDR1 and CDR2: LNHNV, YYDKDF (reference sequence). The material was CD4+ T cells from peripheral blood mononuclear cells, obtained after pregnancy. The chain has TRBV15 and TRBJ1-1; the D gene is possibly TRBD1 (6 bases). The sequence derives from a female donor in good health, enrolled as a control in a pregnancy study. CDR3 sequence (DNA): TGTGCCACCAGCAAGGGGGTTGGAGCTTTCTTT. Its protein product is CATSKGVGAFF.